These 8 T cell receptor beta chains were all obtained from the same sample, sequenced in a study of shared T cell receptors in the human thymus. Produced via immunoSEQ multiplex PCR; TCRdb's table is partial and in-frame only. The sample consists of 630,000 or so clones, around 87% of them appearing once. These sequences were also reported in another study, on human thymus T cells.

The source material was thymocytes. The receptor set was obtained from a boy under three years old with a congenital heart defect.

This rearrangement joins TRBV5-1 to TRBJ2-5; D possibly corresponds to TRBD1 (6 bases). Trimming left V 3 bases short and J 5 bases short, with 14 bases between. The CDR3 is 14 residues long. Germline V gene data show CDR1 as SGHRS and CDR2 as YFSETQ. DNA of the CDR3: TGCGCCAGCAGCTCTCCGACAGGAGAGGAGACCCAGTACTTC. Protein sequence: CASSSPTGEETQYF.

The J gene is TRBJ2-1, the V gene TRBV11-2; 8 nucleotides match TRBD2. The CDR3 covers 15 residues. Trimming took 3 bases from V and 4 from J; bases not matched to a gene: 5. The germline CDR1 and CDR2 sequences are SGHAT and FQNNGV. The CDR3 spells CASSLQRELYNEQFF. DNA for the CDR3: TGTGCCAGCAGCTTGCAGCGGGAGTTGTACAATGAGCAGTTCTTC.

V usage is TRBV10-3 and J usage is TRBJ1-2; 10 bases map to TRBD1. The CDR3 runs to 15 residues. Germline assignment: CDR1 ENHRY and CDR2 SYGVKD. V lost 2 bases, J lost 7 bases, and 7 bases stayed unmatched. The CDR3 region has the DNA TGTGCCATCAGTGAGATCCGACAGGGGGCGGGTGGCTACACCTTC. Residues: CAISEIRQGAGGYTF.

The chain recombines TRBV19 with TRBJ2-1, with 7 nucleotides matching TRBD1. After removal of 10 bases from V and 5 bases from J, the junction contained 8 bases not matched to a gene. The CDR3 runs to 13 residues. Per the germline V gene, CDR1 is LNHDA and CDR2 is SQIVND (reference sequence). CDR3 sequence (DNA): TGTGCCACAACAGGGGCCGACCACAATGAGCAGTTCTTC. Translated, it gives CATTGADHNEQFF.

The rearrangement joins TRBV2 to TRBJ1-1; tentatively, D is TRBD1 (5 bases). This CDR3 is 17 amino acids long. Germline V gives CDR1 SNHLY, CDR2 FYNNEI. Trimming stripped 3 bases from V and 1 base from J, with 18 bases between. The CDR3 here is CASSETSGTRGNTEAFF. The CDR3 DNA reads TGTGCCAGCAGTGAGACTTCCGGGACTCGGGGGAACACTGAAGCTTTCTTT. The full variable domain, rest sourced from reference TRBV2 and TRBJ1-1, is EPEVTQTPSHQVTQMGQEVILRCVPISNHLYFYWYRQILGQKVEFLVSFYNNEISEKSEIFDDQFSVERPDGSNFTLKIRSTKLEDSAMYFCASSETSGTRGNTEAFFGQGTRLTVV.

V and J are TRBV9 and TRBJ2-3; TRBD2 matches at 7 bases. The germline V gene encodes CDR1 SGDLS and CDR2 YYNGEE. After removal of 3 bases from V and 2 bases from J, the junction contained 3 bases not matched to a gene. The CDR3 spans 14 residues. In DNA, the CDR3 is TGTGCCAGCAGCGGAACTAGCGCCACAGATACGCAGTATTTT. Translating it yields CASSGTSATDTQYF.

The chain combines TRBV6-6 with TRBJ1-2; 8 bases match TRBD1. The CDR3 is made up of 12 amino acids. V was pared by 6 bases and J by 6 bases, with 3 bases of the junction left unmatched. The germline V gene has CDR1 MNHNY and CDR2 SVGAGI (reference sequence). CDR3 protein: CASSMTGDGYTF. DNA of the CDR3: TGTGCCAGCAGCATGACAGGGGATGGCTACACCTTC.

V gene TRBV7-2 combines with J gene TRBJ2-6; D remains unclear. Germline V lookup: CDR1 SGHTA, CDR2 FQGNSA. The CDR3 has 14 amino acids. Trimming removed 4 bases at V and 0 bases at J, with 4 bases between. For the CDR3, the DNA is TGTGCCAGCAGCTCCTTCTCTGGGGCCAACGTCCTGACTTTC. Translation gives CASSSFSGANVLTF.